This T cell receptor (beta chain) stems from a study of CXCR3-negative and CXCR3-positive naive CD8 T cells. Study-wide findings and caveats: Naive CXCR3-positive cells had TRB CDR3s more hydrophobic than those of CXCR3-negative naive cells. Both naive subsets had comparably high diversity; memory CD8+ cells much lower. Fresh PBMCs were used in most assays, and CXCR3 expression partially decreased after cryopreservation.

CDR1 is KGHSH, CDR2 LQKENI, per germline. The CDR3 is 14 amino acids. Naive CD8+ T cells showed CD45RO-CCR7+CD27+CD95-. Researchers prepared the TRB cDNA libraries using 5' RACE with UMI labels. From its re-call of the 5' RACE reads, TCRdb lists each CDR3 protein once, without DNA. The listing contains some 130,000 distinct CDR3 sequences. Concerning this clonotype itself: Its specificity is unknown.

The receptor was derived from a human donor in good health. Some clones in this sample may be carry-over from other donors' samples. The sample was naive CXCR3- CD8+ T cells from blood. Subset here: CD45RO-CCR7+CD27+CD95- naive CD8+ T cells lacking CXCR3 (TNR3-). The J gene is TRBJ2-3, the V gene TRBV18; the D call of TRBD2 rests on TCRdb alone, since no DNA is present to check it. The CDR3 here is CASSGTSGTDTQYF. The full variable domain, with the rest looked up from reference TRBV18 and TRBJ2-3, is NAGVMQNPRHLVRRRGQEARLRCSPMKGHSHVYWYRQLPEEGLKFMVYLQKENIIDESGMPKERFSAEFPKEGPSILRIQQVVRGDSAAYFCASSGTSGTDTQYFGPGTRLTVL.